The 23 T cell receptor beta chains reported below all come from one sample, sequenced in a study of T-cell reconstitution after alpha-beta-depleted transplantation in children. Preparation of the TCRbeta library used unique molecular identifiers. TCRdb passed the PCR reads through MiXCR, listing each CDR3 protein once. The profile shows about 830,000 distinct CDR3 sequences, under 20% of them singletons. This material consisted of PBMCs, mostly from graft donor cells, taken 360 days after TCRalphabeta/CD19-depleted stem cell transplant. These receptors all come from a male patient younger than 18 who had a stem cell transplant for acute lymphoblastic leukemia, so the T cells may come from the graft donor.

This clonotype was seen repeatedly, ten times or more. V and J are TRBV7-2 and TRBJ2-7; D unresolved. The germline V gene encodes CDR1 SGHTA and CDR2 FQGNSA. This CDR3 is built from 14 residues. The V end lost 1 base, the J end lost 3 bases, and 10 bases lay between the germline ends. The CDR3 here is CASSLGPGVYEQYF. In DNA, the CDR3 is TGTGCCAGCAGCTTAGGGCCAGGAGTCTACGAGCAGTACTTC.

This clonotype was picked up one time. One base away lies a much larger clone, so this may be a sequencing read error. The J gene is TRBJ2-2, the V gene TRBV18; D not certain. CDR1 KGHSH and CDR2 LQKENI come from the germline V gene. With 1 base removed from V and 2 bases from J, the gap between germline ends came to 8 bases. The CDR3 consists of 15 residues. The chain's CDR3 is CASSPRVINTGELFF. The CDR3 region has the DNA TGTGCCAGCTCACCACGAGTAATCAACACCGGGGAGCTGTTTTTT.

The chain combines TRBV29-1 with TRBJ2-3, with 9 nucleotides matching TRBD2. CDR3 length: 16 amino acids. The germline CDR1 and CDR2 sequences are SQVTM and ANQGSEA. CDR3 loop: CSYPTSGYNLPYTQYF. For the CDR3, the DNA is TGCAGTTATCCGACTAGCGGTTATAACCTCCCCTATACGCAGTATTTT.

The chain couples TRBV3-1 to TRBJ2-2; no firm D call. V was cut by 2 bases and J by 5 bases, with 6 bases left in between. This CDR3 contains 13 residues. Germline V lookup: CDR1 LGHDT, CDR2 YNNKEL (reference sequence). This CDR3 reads CASSQLVTGELFF. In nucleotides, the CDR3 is TGTGCCAGCAGCCAACTGGTGACCGGGGAGCTGTTTTTT.

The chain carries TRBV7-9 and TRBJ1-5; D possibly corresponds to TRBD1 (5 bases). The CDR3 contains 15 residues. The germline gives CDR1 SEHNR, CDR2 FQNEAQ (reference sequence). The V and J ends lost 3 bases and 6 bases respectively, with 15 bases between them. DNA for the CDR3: TGTGCCAGCAGCTTCGAAGGCAGGGAGAGTCAGCCCCAGCATTTT. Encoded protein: CASSFEGRESQPQHF.

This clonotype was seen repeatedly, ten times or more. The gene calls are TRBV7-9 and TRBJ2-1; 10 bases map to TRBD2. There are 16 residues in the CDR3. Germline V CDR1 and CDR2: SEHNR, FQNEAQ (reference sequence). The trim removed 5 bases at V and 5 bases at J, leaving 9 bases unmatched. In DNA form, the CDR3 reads TGTGCCAGCAGCGAAACGGGACTAGCGAGGGACAATGAGCAGTTCTTC. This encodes CASSETGLARDNEQFF.

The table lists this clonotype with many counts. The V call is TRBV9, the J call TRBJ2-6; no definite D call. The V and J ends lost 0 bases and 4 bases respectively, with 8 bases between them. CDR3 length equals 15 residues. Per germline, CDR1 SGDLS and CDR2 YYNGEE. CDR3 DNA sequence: TGTGCCAGCAGCGTAGGGGGTTCCGGGGCCAACGTCCTGACTTTC. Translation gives CASSVGGSGANVLTF. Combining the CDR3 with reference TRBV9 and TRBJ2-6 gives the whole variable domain DSGVTQTPKHLITATGQRVTLRCSPRSGDLSVYWYQQSLDQGLQFLIQYYNGEERAKGNILERFSAQQFPDLHSELNLSSLELGDSALYFCASSVGGSGANVLTFGAGSRLTVL.

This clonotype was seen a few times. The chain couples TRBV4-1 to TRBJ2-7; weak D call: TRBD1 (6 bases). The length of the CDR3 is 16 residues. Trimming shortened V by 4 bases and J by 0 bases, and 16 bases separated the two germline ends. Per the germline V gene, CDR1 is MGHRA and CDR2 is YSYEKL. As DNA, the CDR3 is TGCGCCAGCAGCCCGGTCGGACAGTCCCTCTCCTACGAGCAGTACTTC. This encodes CASSPVGQSLSYEQYF.

Here the CDR3 DNA reads TGTGCCAGCAGCTTCGAGGGACAGCTTTATTACGAGCAGTACTTC. Translating it yields CASSFEGQLYYEQYF. The V and J genes are TRBV7-9 and TRBJ2-7; 7 positions agree with TRBD1. V trimming: 3 bases; J trimming: 4 bases; junction bases outside the gene matches: 9. CDR1 is SEHNR, CDR2 FQNEAQ, per germline (reference sequence). This CDR3 comprises 15 residues.

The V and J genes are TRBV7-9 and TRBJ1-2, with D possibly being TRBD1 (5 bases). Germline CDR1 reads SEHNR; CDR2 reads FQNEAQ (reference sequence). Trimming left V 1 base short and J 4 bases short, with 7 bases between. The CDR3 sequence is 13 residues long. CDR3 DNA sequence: TGTGCCAGCAGCTTAGAGAGGGGCTATGGCTACACCTTC. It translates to CASSLERGYGYTF. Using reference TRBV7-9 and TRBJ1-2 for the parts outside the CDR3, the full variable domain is DTGVSQNPRHKITKRGQNVTFRCDPISEHNRLYWYRQTLGQGPEFLTYFQNEAQLEKSRLLSDRFSAERPKGSFSTLEIQRTEQGDSAMYLCASSLERGYGYTFGSGTRLTVV.

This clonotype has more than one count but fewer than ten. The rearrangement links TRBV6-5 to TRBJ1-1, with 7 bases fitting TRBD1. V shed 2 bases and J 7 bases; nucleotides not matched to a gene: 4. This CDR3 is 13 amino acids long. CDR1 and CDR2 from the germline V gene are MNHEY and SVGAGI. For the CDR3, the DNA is TGTGCCAGCAGTTACGAGAGGGACAGTGAAGCTTTCTTT. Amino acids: CASSYERDSEAFF.

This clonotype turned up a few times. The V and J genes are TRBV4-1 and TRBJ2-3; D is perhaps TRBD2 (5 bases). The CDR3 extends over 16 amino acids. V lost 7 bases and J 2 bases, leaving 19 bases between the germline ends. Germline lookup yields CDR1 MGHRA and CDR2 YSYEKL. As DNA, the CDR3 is TGCGCCAGCACCACCAAACCCCCGGGGTTCACAGATACGCAGTATTTT. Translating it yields CASTTKPPGFTDTQYF.

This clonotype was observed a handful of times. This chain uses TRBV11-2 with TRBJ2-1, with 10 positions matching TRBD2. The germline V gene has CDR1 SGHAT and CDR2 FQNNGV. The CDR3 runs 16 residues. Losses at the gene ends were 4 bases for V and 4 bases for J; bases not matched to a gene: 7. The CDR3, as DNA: TGTGCCAGCAGCTCCATGACTAGCGGGCTGTACAATGAGCAGTTCTTC. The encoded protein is CASSSMTSGLYNEQFF.

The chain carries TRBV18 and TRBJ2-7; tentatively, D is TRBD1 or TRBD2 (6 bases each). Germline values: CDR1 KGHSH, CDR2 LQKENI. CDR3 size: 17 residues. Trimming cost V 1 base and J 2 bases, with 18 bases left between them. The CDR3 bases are TGTGCCAGCTCACCACTAGGGGGGCTAGCGTCGACCTACGAGCAGTACTTC. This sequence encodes CASSPLGGLASTYEQYF.

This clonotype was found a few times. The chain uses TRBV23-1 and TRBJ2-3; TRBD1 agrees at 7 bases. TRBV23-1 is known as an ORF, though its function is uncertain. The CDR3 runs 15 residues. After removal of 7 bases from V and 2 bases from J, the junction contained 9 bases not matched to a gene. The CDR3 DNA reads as TGCGCCAGCAATACGACAGGGAGTTTCACAGATACGCAGTATTTT. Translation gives CASNTTGSFTDTQYF.

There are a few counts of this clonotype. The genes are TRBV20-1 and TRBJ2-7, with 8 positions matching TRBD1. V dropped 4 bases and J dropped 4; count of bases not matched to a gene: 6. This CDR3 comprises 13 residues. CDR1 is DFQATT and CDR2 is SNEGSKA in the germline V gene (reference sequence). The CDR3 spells CSAIGRGLYEQYF. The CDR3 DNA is TGCAGTGCTATCGGCAGGGGGCTGTACGAGCAGTACTTC.

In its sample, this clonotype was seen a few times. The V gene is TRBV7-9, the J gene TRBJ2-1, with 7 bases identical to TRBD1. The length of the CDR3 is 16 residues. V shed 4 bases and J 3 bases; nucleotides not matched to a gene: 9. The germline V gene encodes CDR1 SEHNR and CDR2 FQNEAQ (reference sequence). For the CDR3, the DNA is TGTGCCAGCAGCTCTACGACAGGGCCCCACTACAATGAGCAGTTCTTC. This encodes CASSSTTGPHYNEQFF.

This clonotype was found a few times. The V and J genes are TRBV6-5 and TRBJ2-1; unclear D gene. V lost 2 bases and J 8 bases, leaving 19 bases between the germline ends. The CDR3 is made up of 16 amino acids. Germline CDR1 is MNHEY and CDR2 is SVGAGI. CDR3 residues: CASSYAGGYGSYEQFF. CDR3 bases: TGTGCCAGCAGTTACGCCGGCGGATACGGATCATATGAGCAGTTCTTC.

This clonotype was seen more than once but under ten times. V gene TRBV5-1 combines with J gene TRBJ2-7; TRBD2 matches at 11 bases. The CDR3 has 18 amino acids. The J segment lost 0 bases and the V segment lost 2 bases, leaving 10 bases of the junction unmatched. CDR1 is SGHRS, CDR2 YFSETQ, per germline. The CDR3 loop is CASSLPVSGRASSYEQYF. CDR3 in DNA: TGCGCCAGCAGCTTACCGGTTAGCGGGAGGGCTAGCTCCTACGAGCAGTACTTC.

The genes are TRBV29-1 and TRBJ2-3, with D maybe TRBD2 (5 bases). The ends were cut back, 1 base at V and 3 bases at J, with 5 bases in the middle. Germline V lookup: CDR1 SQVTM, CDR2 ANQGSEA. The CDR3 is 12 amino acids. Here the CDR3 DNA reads TGCAGCGTTGAAGGCGGGACAGATACGCAGTATTTT. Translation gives CSVEGGTDTQYF.

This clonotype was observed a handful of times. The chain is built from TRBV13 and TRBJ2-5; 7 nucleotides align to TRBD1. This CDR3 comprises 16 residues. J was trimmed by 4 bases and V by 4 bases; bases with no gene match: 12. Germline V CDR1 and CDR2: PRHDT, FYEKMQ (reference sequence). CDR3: CASSSTGTIESETQYF. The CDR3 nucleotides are TGTGCCAGCAGCTCGACAGGGACCATCGAGTCAGAGACCCAGTACTTC.

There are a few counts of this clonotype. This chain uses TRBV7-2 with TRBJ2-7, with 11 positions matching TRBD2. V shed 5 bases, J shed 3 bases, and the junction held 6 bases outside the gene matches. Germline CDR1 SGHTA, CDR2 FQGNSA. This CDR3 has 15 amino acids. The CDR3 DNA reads TGTGCCAGCAGCCCGGGACTAGCGGACTTCTACGAGCAGTACTTC. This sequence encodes CASSPGLADFYEQYF.

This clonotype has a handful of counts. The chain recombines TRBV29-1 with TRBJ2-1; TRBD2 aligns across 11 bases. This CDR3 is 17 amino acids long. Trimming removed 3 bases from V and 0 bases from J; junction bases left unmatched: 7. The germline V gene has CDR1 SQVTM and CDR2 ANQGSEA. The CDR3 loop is CSVEYWLAGGSYNEQFF. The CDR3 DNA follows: TGCAGCGTTGAGTACTGGCTAGCGGGAGGCTCCTACAATGAGCAGTTCTTC.